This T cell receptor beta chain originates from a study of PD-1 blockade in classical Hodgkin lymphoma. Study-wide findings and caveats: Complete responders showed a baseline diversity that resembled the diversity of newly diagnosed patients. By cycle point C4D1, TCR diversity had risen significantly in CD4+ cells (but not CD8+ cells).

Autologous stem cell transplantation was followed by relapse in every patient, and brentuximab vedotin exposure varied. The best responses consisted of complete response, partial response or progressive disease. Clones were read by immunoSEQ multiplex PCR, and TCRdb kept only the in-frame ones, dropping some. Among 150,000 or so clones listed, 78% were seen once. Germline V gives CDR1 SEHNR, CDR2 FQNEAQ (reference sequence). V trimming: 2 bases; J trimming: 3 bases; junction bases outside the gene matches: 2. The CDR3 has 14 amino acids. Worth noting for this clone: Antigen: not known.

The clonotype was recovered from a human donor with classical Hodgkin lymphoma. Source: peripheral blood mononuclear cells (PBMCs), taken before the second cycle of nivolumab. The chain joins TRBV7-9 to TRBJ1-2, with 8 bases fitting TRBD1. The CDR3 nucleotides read TGTGCCAGCAGCTTAAAGACAGGGGACTATGGCTACACCTTC. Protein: CASSLKTGDYGYTF.